The 5 T cell receptor beta chains presented below share a single source sample, sequenced in a study of blood T cell repertoires in COVID-19. Measured with immunoSEQ multiplex PCR; TCRdb has only the in-frame clones, and not every one. The sample includes roughly 250,000 clones, approximately 90% seen only once; the top ten take around 6%. Source material: PBMCs or T cells enriched from blood (not recorded which). The receptors originated from a woman aged 25 to 45 with acute COVID-19.

The rearrangement links TRBV21-1 to TRBJ2-3; the table's D call TRBD2 went unverified against the DNA. TRBV21-1 has pseudogene status. This CDR3 is 16 amino acids long. The CDR3 nucleotides read TGTGCCAGCAGCAATTCTGTAGCGGGCGACACAGATACGCAGTATTTT. Amino acids: CASSNSVAGDTDTQYF.

V usage is TRBV27 and J usage is TRBJ2-6; the D gene is possibly TRBD2 (5 bases). Trimming took off 5 bases at V and 0 bases at J, with 14 bases between the two ends. This CDR3 has 17 residues. Germline V gene lookup returns CDR1 MNHEY and CDR2 SMNVEV (reference sequence). The chain's CDR3 is CASSPAAGSSGANVLTF. As DNA, the CDR3 is TGTGCCAGCAGTCCAGCCGCTGGGAGCTCTGGGGCCAACGTCCTGACTTTC.

The chain recombines TRBV10-1 with TRBJ1-1, with no clear D. The CDR3 has 13 amino acids. Trimming left V 3 bases short and J 1 base short, with 6 bases between. The germline gives CDR1 WNHNN, CDR2 SYGVQD (reference sequence). The CDR3 DNA reads TGCGCCAGCAGTGACTACCGGAACACTGAAGCTTTCTTT. This codes for CASSDYRNTEAFF.

V is TRBV11-2 and J is TRBJ2-2; 8 bases are a match to TRBD2. Looked up from germline, CDR1 is SGHAT and CDR2 is FQNNGV. V lost 1 base to trimming and J lost 6 bases; unmatched junction nucleotides: 7. The CDR3 is made up of 16 amino acids. Here the CDR3 reads CASSLVTGGPAGELFF. CDR3 bases: TGTGCCAGCAGCTTAGTTACGGGGGGGCCGGCCGGGGAGCTGTTTTTT.

The chain joins TRBV9 to TRBJ1-1; no firm D call. Per the germline V gene, CDR1 is SGDLS and CDR2 is YYNGEE. V was pared by 0 bases and J by 4 bases, with 7 bases between. There are 13 residues in the CDR3. The CDR3 region has the DNA TGTGCCAGCAGCGTAGAACAGACCACTGAAGCTTTCTTT. It codes for CASSVEQTTEAFF. Based on the CDR3 plus reference TRBV9 and TRBJ1-1, the full variable domain is DSGVTQTPKHLITATGQRVTLRCSPRSGDLSVYWYQQSLDQGLQFLIQYYNGEERAKGNILERFSAQQFPDLHSELNLSSLELGDSALYFCASSVEQTTEAFFGQGTRLTVV.